The 17 T cell receptor beta chains below were found in one sample sequenced in a study of cytomegalovirus exposure and HLA in healthy donors. PCR amplification relied on 60 Vbeta primers (plus 13 Jbeta primers). This table comes from immunoSEQ multiplex PCR, and its TCRdb copy is limited to in-frame clones, with some not included. The table has around 140,000 clones, under 75% seen once. Sequenced material: PBMCs. These TCRs come from a woman in her thirties or forties in good health and CMV-seronegative.

The chain carries TRBV5-1 and TRBJ2-3; 10 bases are shared with TRBD1. Germline V gene sequence: CDR1 SGHRS, CDR2 YFSETQ. After removal of 3 bases from V and 5 bases from J, the junction contained 6 bases not matched to a gene. The CDR3 has 15 residues. DNA of the CDR3: TGCGCCAGCAGCTCGACAGGGGGCGAGTTAGATACGCAGTATTTT. This sequence encodes CASSSTGGELDTQYF.

The CDR3 here is CASSREQGPDTQYF. CDR3 sequence (DNA): TGTGCCAGCAGCAGGGAACAGGGCCCAGATACGCAGTATTTT. The chain uses TRBV2 and TRBJ2-3; TRBD1 is a possible D gene (6 bases). CDR3 length: 14 residues. Germline CDR1 and CDR2: SNHLY and FYNNEI. Trimming left V 6 bases short and J 4 bases short, with 14 bases between.

The chain couples TRBV4-1 to TRBJ2-5; D is possibly TRBD2 (6 bases). Looked up from germline, CDR1 is MGHRA and CDR2 is YSYEKL. The CDR3 consists of 14 residues. V gave up 0 bases and J gave up 3 bases, with 8 bases separating them. The CDR3 is CASSQDPGEETQYF. The CDR3 DNA reads as TGCGCCAGCAGCCAAGATCCGGGGGAAGAGACCCAGTACTTC.

The genes are TRBV5-4 and TRBJ2-3, with 10 bases lining up with TRBD2. The CDR3 runs 16 residues. The germline V gene encodes CDR1 SGHNT and CDR2 YYREEE (reference sequence). V lost 2 bases and J lost 5; bases outside the gene matches: 8. The CDR3, as DNA: TGTGCCAGCAGCTTTAAAGCGGGGGGGCAGGGAGATACGCAGTATTTT. Residues: CASSFKAGGQGDTQYF.

V gene TRBV11-2 combines with J gene TRBJ1-6, with D perhaps matching TRBD1 (6 bases). The CDR3 is 15 residues long. CDR1 is SGHAT, CDR2 FQNNGV, per germline. V was cut by 3 bases and J by 4 bases, with 10 bases left in between. Here the CDR3 reads CASSFGQSYNSPLHF. In DNA form, the CDR3 reads TGTGCCAGCAGCTTCGGACAGTCTTATAATTCACCCCTCCACTTT.

V usage is TRBV19 and J usage is TRBJ1-4; D uncertain. CDR3 length equals 16 residues. Deletions cut 11 bases from V and 0 bases from J, with 19 bases between. CDR1 is LNHDA, CDR2 SQIVND, per germline (reference sequence). CDR3 sequence: CAGGQTYAATNEKLFF. The CDR3 coding sequence is TGTGCCGGAGGCCAGACGTACGCTGCAACTAATGAAAAACTGTTTTTT.

The J gene is TRBJ1-3, the V gene TRBV14; no clear D gene. Germline CDR1 SGHDN, CDR2 FVKESK. CDR3 length: 15 residues. Trimming shortened V by 0 bases and J by 0 bases, and 6 bases separated the two germline ends. The CDR3: CASSQDRGSGNTIYF. CDR3 bases: TGTGCCAGCAGCCAAGATCGAGGCTCTGGAAACACCATATATTTT.

The chain combines TRBV19 with TRBJ1-1; D gene unclear. This CDR3 region has 17 residues. Trimming pared 5 bases from V and 5 bases from J, leaving 24 bases between. Germline assignment: CDR1 LNHDA and CDR2 SQIVND (reference sequence). CDR3: CASSWPRTPRGGTEAFF. The CDR3 DNA follows: TGTGCCAGTAGTTGGCCCAGGACCCCACGGGGAGGGACTGAAGCTTTCTTT. Full variable domain (rest looked up from reference TRBV19 and TRBJ1-1): DGGITQSPKYLFRKEGQNVTLSCEQNLNHDAMYWYRQDPGQGLRLIYYSQIVNDFQKGDIAEGYSVSREKKESFPLTVTSAQKNPTAFYLCASSWPRTPRGGTEAFFGQGTRLTVV.

The chain links TRBV6-1 to TRBJ1-1; possible D gene TRBD1, 5 bases. The V end was cut by 1 base, the J end by 8 bases, with 14 bases between. Looked up from germline, CDR1 is MNHNS and CDR2 is SASEGT. This CDR3 comprises 14 residues. As DNA, the CDR3 is TGTGCCAGCAGTGAAGTACCAGGGATCGGGGAAGCTTTCTTT. Its translation is CASSEVPGIGEAFF.

The V gene is TRBV27, the J gene TRBJ2-3, with D maybe TRBD2 (6 bases). Germline CDR1 is MNHEY and CDR2 is SMNVEV (reference sequence). This CDR3 region has 18 residues. V was trimmed by 6 bases and J by 1 base, leaving 23 bases between them. CDR3 sequence reads: CASSQPPVVGGGTDTQYF. The CDR3 DNA sequence: TGTGCCAGCAGCCAGCCCCCGGTCGTTGGCGGGGGCACAGATACGCAGTATTTT.

The chain joins TRBV6-1 to TRBJ2-7, with a possible D match to TRBD1 (6 bases). CDR1 MNHNS and CDR2 SASEGT come from the germline V gene. This CDR3 is built from 15 residues. Between the trimmed V and J ends, which lost 8 bases and 0 bases, there was a span of 17 bases. The chain's CDR3 is CASSWHGTLSYEQYF. The DNA of the CDR3 is TGTGCCAGCTCCTGGCACGGGACACTCTCCTACGAGCAGTACTTC.

The chain joins TRBV5-1 to TRBJ1-1; tentative D call: TRBD1 (6 bases). Germline V gene data show CDR1 as SGHRS and CDR2 as YFSETQ. V was trimmed by 0 bases and J by 8 bases, leaving 14 bases between them. The CDR3 has 14 residues. The CDR3 nucleotides read TGCGCCAGCAGCTTGGAGGGACACTCCGGCGAAGCTTTCTTT. It encodes CASSLEGHSGEAFF.

This chain connects TRBV29-1 to TRBJ1-2; TRBD1 aligns across 10 bases. CDR1 SQVTM and CDR2 ANQGSEA come from the germline V gene. The junction had 14 bases not matched to a gene; V was cut back by 0 bases and J by 13 bases. This CDR3 is 15 amino acids long. CDR3 in amino acids: CSVEDLGQGLPWVTF. DNA for the CDR3: TGCAGCGTTGAAGACCTGGGACAGGGGCTACCCTGGGTCACCTTC.

V and J are TRBV7-9 and TRBJ1-5; D not certain. The CDR3 is made up of 13 amino acids. V was clipped by 5 bases and J by 5 bases, with 10 bases between them. Germline values: CDR1 SEHNR, CDR2 FQNEAQ (reference sequence). The DNA of the CDR3 is TGTGCCAGCAGCCCAGGCGCCTATCAGCCCCAGCATTTT. Translating gives CASSPGAYQPQHF.

This clone turned up a few times. The V gene is TRBV7-9, the J gene TRBJ1-5, with D perhaps matching TRBD1 (6 bases). CDR3 size: 13 residues. Trimming stripped 4 bases from V and 3 bases from J, with 7 bases between. Germline CDR1 reads SEHNR; CDR2 reads FQNEAQ (reference sequence). In DNA, the CDR3 is TGTGCCAGCAGCTGGACAGACAATCAGCCCCAGCATTTT. Translation gives CASSWTDNQPQHF.

In this sample, this clone turned up a few times. V and J are TRBV19 and TRBJ1-2, with 11 bases fitting TRBD1. V was clipped by 5 bases and J by 3 bases; unmatched bases: 5. Germline V CDR1 and CDR2: LNHDA, SQIVND (reference sequence). This CDR3 region has 15 residues. CDR3 DNA sequence: TGTGCCAGTAGTTCTCGGGGACAGGGGGACTATGGCTACACCTTC. Protein product: CASSSRGQGDYGYTF.

This clone showed up just a few times. The CDR3 DNA reads as TGCGCCAGCAGCTTGGAGGGGCGCAGGGCCTACGAGCAGTACTTC. Residues: CASSLEGRRAYEQYF. The chain links TRBV5-1 to TRBJ2-7; D is possibly TRBD1 (5 bases). V lost 0 bases and J lost 2, with 12 bases in between. Germline assignment: CDR1 SGHRS and CDR2 YFSETQ. This CDR3 comprises 15 residues. Full variable domain (remainder filled in from reference TRBV5-1 and TRBJ2-7): KAGVTQTPRYLIKTRGQQVTLSCSPISGHRSVSWYQQTPGQGLQFLFEYFSETQRNKGNFPGRFSGRQFSNSRSEMNVSTLELGDSALYLCASSLEGRRAYEQYFGPGTRLTVT.